The 11 T cell receptor beta chains listed next were all sequenced from one sample in a study of control samples from healthy donors and cancer patients. Repertoires were generated with immunoSEQ multiplex PCR, while TCRdb's copy carries only in-frame clones and drops some. The table records about 120,000 clones, approximately 94% of them present only once. The specimen sequenced was blood. The source of these receptors is a man younger than 40 in good health.

The chain has TRBV18 and TRBJ1-2; 7 bases agree with TRBD1. Germline V gene data show CDR1 as KGHSH and CDR2 as LQKENI. J lost 6 bases, V lost 3 bases, and 4 bases had no gene match. This CDR3 spans 13 amino acids. The CDR3 DNA reads TGTGCCAGCTCACCCGACAGGGCAAATGGCTACACCTTC. The encoded protein is CASSPDRANGYTF.

The J gene is TRBJ1-2, the V gene TRBV30; 7 bases agree with TRBD1. CDR1 is GTSNPN, CDR2 SVGIG, per germline (reference sequence). V shed 0 bases and J 8 bases; nucleotides not matched to a gene: 6. The CDR3 sequence is 13 residues long. The CDR3 spells CAWSVTGVDGYTF. For the CDR3, the DNA is TGTGCCTGGAGTGTAACAGGGGTGGACGGCTACACCTTC. The full variable domain, rest sourced from reference TRBV30 and TRBJ1-2, is SQTIHQWPATLVQPVGSPLSLECTVEGTSNPNLYWYRQAAGRGLQLLFYSVGIGQISSEVPQNLSASRPQDRQFILSSKKLLLSDSGFYLCAWSVTGVDGYTFGSGTRLTVV.

The chain has TRBV27 and TRBJ1-4; 7 bases agree with TRBD1. V trimming: 4 bases; J trimming: 4 bases; junction bases outside the gene matches: 6. This CDR3 spans 15 amino acids. Germline V gives CDR1 MNHEY, CDR2 SMNVEV (reference sequence). The CDR3 is CASSYRDSINEKLFF. CDR3 coding DNA: TGTGCCAGCAGTTACAGGGACAGTATTAATGAAAAACTGTTTTTT.

The chain has TRBV5-5 and TRBJ1-3; unclear D gene. The CDR3 runs to 14 residues. The germline V gene encodes CDR1 SGHKS and CDR2 YYEKEE (reference sequence). The ends were cut back, 2 bases at V and 10 bases at J, with 16 bases in the middle. CDR3 residues: CASSFRPPSGTIYF. CDR3 DNA sequence: TGTGCCAGCAGCTTCCGCCCCCCTTCCGGGACCATATATTTT.

This clone is a singleton in its sample. This rearrangement joins TRBV12-3 or TRBV12-4 to TRBJ2-3; D gene ambiguous. V was cut by 6 bases and J by 2 bases, with 9 bases left in between. The CDR3 covers 13 residues. The DNA for the CDR3 is TGTGCCAGCAGCTCTGACTCCACAGATACGCAGTATTTT. This sequence encodes CASSSDSTDTQYF.

V is TRBV4-1 and J is TRBJ2-7; D gene unclear. Trimming took 0 bases from V and 1 from J, leaving 7 bases between them. CDR1 and CDR2 from the germline V gene are MGHRA and YSYEKL. The CDR3 is 14 amino acids. This chain's CDR3 is CASSQDGTSYEQYF. The CDR3, as DNA: TGCGCCAGCAGCCAAGATGGAACTTCCTACGAGCAGTACTTC.

The genes are TRBV3-1 (or the pseudogene TRBV3-2) and TRBJ2-3; D possibly corresponds to TRBD2 (6 bases). The CDR3 has 17 residues. The germline CDR1 and CDR2 sequences are LGHDT and YNNKEL (reference sequence). The ends were cut back, 0 bases at V and 0 bases at J, with 13 bases in the middle. The CDR3 DNA follows: TGTGCCAGCAGCCAAGATCCGGAGGGGAGGAGCACAGATACGCAGTATTTT. It codes for CASSQDPEGRSTDTQYF.

The chain joins TRBV18 to TRBJ2-7; D may correspond to TRBD1 or TRBD2 (5 bases each). Germline V gives CDR1 KGHSH, CDR2 LQKENI. V was shortened by 2 bases and J by 5 bases, with 7 bases between the two germline ends. The CDR3 contains 12 residues. The CDR3 region has the DNA TGTGCCAGCTCACCAGGGACCAACGAGCAGTACTTC. Its protein product is CASSPGTNEQYF. Combining the CDR3 with reference TRBV18 and TRBJ2-7 gives the whole variable domain NAGVMQNPRHLVRRRGQEARLRCSPMKGHSHVYWYRQLPEEGLKFMVYLQKENIIDESGMPKERFSAEFPKEGPSILRIQQVVRGDSAAYFCASSPGTNEQYFGPGTRLTVT.

The V call is TRBV24-1, the J call TRBJ1-2, with no clear D. V was pared by 0 bases and J by 4 bases, with 8 bases between. Germline CDR1 is KGHDR and CDR2 is SFDVKD. The CDR3 sequence is 14 residues long. CDR3 sequence reads: CATSDLGRGYGYTF. The CDR3 DNA reads TGTGCCACCAGTGATTTGGGGAGAGGCTATGGCTACACCTTC.

V is TRBV9 and J is TRBJ2-3; 11 bases fit TRBD1. Germline V gives CDR1 SGDLS, CDR2 YYNGEE. The length of the CDR3 is 18 residues. Trimming at V came to 0 bases and at J to 3 bases, leaving 9 bases not matched to a gene. The CDR3 sequence: CASSVAPGDRGGTDTQYF. The CDR3 DNA sequence: TGTGCCAGCAGCGTAGCCCCCGGGGACAGGGGGGGGACAGATACGCAGTATTTT.

The chain joins TRBV2 to TRBJ2-5; 10 bases agree with TRBD1. V trimming: 8 bases; J trimming: 5 bases; junction bases outside the gene matches: 11. The V gene's germline CDR1 is SNHLY and CDR2 FYNNEI. CDR3 size: 15 residues. Here the CDR3 reads CASDRGPGLRETQYF. The CDR3 bases are TGTGCCAGCGACAGGGGGCCGGGGCTTAGGGAGACCCAGTACTTC.